What follows are 30 T cell receptor beta chains derived from one specimen sequenced in a study of regulatory T cells in long-lasting Graves disease (dated by TCRdb to the early 2020s). In the paper's terms, the time point label means: newly diagnosed GD, antithyroid drugs for less than 3 months. For both TCR sequencing and RNA sequencing, RNA was extracted from PBMCs in TRIzol. The protocol used for the library was multiplex PCR. TCRdb shows the sequencer as Illumina HiSeq 4000. iRepertoire HTBI primers and Arm-PCR amplification of CDR3 regions were used to construct TCR beta libraries. TCRdb reprocessed the public reads (quality trimming at Q25 with fastp, clone calling with MiXCR) and kept in-frame beta chains. Rows merge per CDR3 protein into single entries with the most common DNA and genes. Recorded for this sample are about 540,000 distinct CDR3 sequences; roughly 14% of them occurred a single time. The ten largest clones take up roughly 10% of the sample.

The same data also contributed to another study, on T cells in Graves' hyperthyroidism and ophthalmopathy.

Sequenced material: peripheral blood mononuclear cells (PBMCs), taken at new diagnosis, from a patient treated with antithyroid drugs. These receptors were taken from a man aged 25 to 40 with Graves disease. Donor details come from another sample of the same person, matched by shared clones.

This clonotype was detected many times. The rearrangement joins TRBV6-2 or TRBV6-3 to TRBJ2-6; 7 bases match TRBD2. This CDR3 region has 15 residues. Germline V gene lookup returns CDR1 MNHEY and CDR2 SVGEGT. The ends lost 6 bases at V and 1 base at J; junction bases unmatched: 3. CDR3 coding DNA: TGTGCCAGCAGCCCCGGGGGGTCTGGGGCCAACGTCCTGACTTTC. This sequence encodes CASSPGGSGANVLTF.

This clonotype was counted ten times or more. The chain recombines TRBV5-1 with TRBJ2-7; D is unresolved. The germline V gene encodes CDR1 SGHRS and CDR2 YFSETQ. CDR3 length: 14 residues. V was cut by 4 bases and J by 3 bases, with 14 bases left in between. CDR3 in DNA: TGCGCCAGCAGCCTGACCCTTACCAGCTACGAGCAGTACTTC. Translated: CASSLTLTSYEQYF.

Many counts were recorded for this clonotype. The rearrangement links TRBV2 to TRBJ2-1, with 8 bases that match TRBD1. Germline V gives CDR1 SNHLY, CDR2 FYNNEI. V lost 4 bases, J lost 8 bases, and 13 bases stayed unmatched. The CDR3 sequence is 16 residues long. The CDR3 spells CASSGLRDRPWHEQFF. The CDR3 nucleotides read TGTGCCAGCAGTGGCCTAAGGGACAGGCCCTGGCATGAGCAGTTCTTC. Based on the CDR3 plus reference TRBV2 and TRBJ2-1, the full variable domain is EPEVTQTPSHQVTQMGQEVILRCVPISNHLYFYWYRQILGQKVEFLVSFYNNEISEKSEIFDDQFSVERPDGSNFTLKIRSTKLEDSAMYFCASSGLRDRPWHEQFFGPGTRLTVL.

This clonotype occurred many times. This chain connects TRBV7-9 to TRBJ1-1; D is unresolved. This CDR3 region has 13 residues. Germline CDR1 is SEHNR and CDR2 is FQNEAQ (reference sequence). Trimming removed 2 bases at V and 3 bases at J, with 7 bases between. The CDR3 reads CASSLPRHTEAFF. CDR3 nucleotides: TGTGCCAGCAGCTTACCTCGGCACACTGAAGCTTTCTTT.

Regarding this clonotype: Possible read error: a much larger clone is one base away. The V call is TRBV6-1, the J call TRBJ2-7; 14 bases are a match to TRBD2. V lost 4 bases, J lost 2 bases, and 7 bases stayed unmatched. This CDR3 is 17 amino acids long. Germline lookup yields CDR1 MNHNS and CDR2 SASEGT. CDR3 amino acids: CASSVRTSGRLPYEQYF. In DNA form, the CDR3 reads TGTGCCAGCAGTGTCCGGACTAGCGGGAGGCTCCCCTACGAGCAGTACTTC.

This clonotype was recorded at least ten times. The gene calls are TRBV7-9 and TRBJ2-5, with no clear D. Germline V gives CDR1 SEHNR, CDR2 FQNEAQ (reference sequence). V gave up 2 bases and J gave up 4 bases, with 11 bases separating them. The CDR3 covers 14 residues. The DNA for the CDR3 is TGTGCCAGCAGCTTACTCGGGTTGGGAGAGACCCAGTACTTC. This translates into CASSLLGLGETQYF.

This clonotype was recorded many times. V gene TRBV11-2 combines with J gene TRBJ2-1; 11 bases are shared with TRBD2. Germline values: CDR1 SGHAT, CDR2 FQNNGV. V gave up 6 bases and J gave up 7 bases; unmatched junction bases: 8. CDR3 size: 15 residues. Written as DNA, the CDR3 is TGTGCCAGCAGACCACGACTAGCGGGAACAAATGAGCAGTTCTTC. It codes for CASRPRLAGTNEQFF.

The chain employs TRBV20-1 and TRBJ1-3, with TRBD1 identical over 9 bases. CDR1 DFQATT and CDR2 SNEGSKA come from the germline V gene (reference sequence). The CDR3 spans 15 residues. V gave up 1 base and J gave up 3 bases; unmatched junction bases: 4. CDR3 in amino acids: CSARGGTGYGNTIYF. CDR3 DNA sequence: TGCAGTGCTAGAGGCGGGACAGGGTATGGAAACACCATATATTTT.

V usage is TRBV6-1 and J usage is TRBJ2-5; perhaps TRBD2 as D (6 bases). The V gene lost 8 bases and the J gene lost 1 base, with 23 bases spanning the gap. Germline values: CDR1 MNHNS, CDR2 SASEGT. This CDR3 has 17 amino acids. This CDR3 reads CASLPGQWEASQETQYF. The CDR3 DNA follows: TGTGCCAGCCTCCCCGGGCAGTGGGAGGCATCCCAAGAGACCCAGTACTTC.

This clonotype was observed a handful of times. The V call is TRBV19, the J call TRBJ2-2, with D unclear. The V gene lost 3 bases and the J gene lost 0 bases, with 11 bases spanning the gap. The CDR3 runs to 16 residues. Germline V gene data show CDR1 as LNHDA and CDR2 as SQIVND (reference sequence). In DNA form, the CDR3 reads TGTGCCAGTAGTATGGCGGACGGGCCGAACACCGGGGAGCTGTTTTTT. Encoded protein: CASSMADGPNTGELFF. The full variable domain, completed using reference TRBV19 and TRBJ2-2, is DGGITQSPKYLFRKEGQNVTLSCEQNLNHDAMYWYRQDPGQGLRLIYYSQIVNDFQKGDIAEGYSVSREKKESFPLTVTSAQKNPTAFYLCASSMADGPNTGELFFGEGSRLTVL.

In this sample, this clonotype turned up many times. V usage is TRBV3-1 and J usage is TRBJ2-1; TRBD1 or TRBD2 may be the D gene (6 bases each). V was cut by 2 bases and J by 5 bases, with 19 bases left in between. The CDR3 runs to 17 residues. CDR1 is LGHDT and CDR2 is YNNKEL in the germline V gene (reference sequence). CDR3 in amino acids: CASSQRDMVWEDNEQFF. The DNA of the CDR3 is TGTGCCAGCAGCCAAAGGGACATGGTCTGGGAGGACAATGAGCAGTTCTTC.

There are many counts of this clonotype. The chain couples TRBV20-1 to TRBJ2-3; D may be TRBD2 (6 bases). The CDR3 has 14 residues. Germline assignment: CDR1 DFQATT and CDR2 SNEGSKA (reference sequence). V was clipped by 5 bases and J by 0 bases, with 12 bases between them. The CDR3, as DNA: TGCAGTGCTCTTAGCGGTACTAGCACAGATACGCAGTATTTT. Its translation: CSALSGTSTDTQYF.

At least ten counts were recorded for this clonotype. This chain links TRBV6-1 with TRBJ2-7; TRBD1 is a possible D gene (6 bases). This CDR3 region has 12 residues. V lost 6 bases to trimming and J lost 6 bases, with 12 bases between them. From germline, CDR1 is MNHNS and CDR2 SASEGT. Here the CDR3 reads CASRNIGGEQYF. The CDR3 DNA follows: TGTGCCAGCAGGAACATAGGGGGCGAGCAGTACTTC.

This chain connects TRBV28 to TRBJ2-1; no reliable D call. This CDR3 spans 16 amino acids. The V end was cut by 5 bases, the J end by 0 bases, with 14 bases between. CDR1 MDHEN and CDR2 SYDVKM come from the germline V gene. This chain's CDR3 is CASSTGQASSYNEQFF. The CDR3 coding sequence is TGTGCCAGCAGTACCGGGCAGGCTAGCTCCTACAATGAGCAGTTCTTC.

This clonotype was counted a few times. The CDR3 sequence: CASSLRDRWSNEQFF. The CDR3 nucleotides read TGTGCCAGCAGCCTCCGGGACAGATGGTCCAATGAGCAGTTCTTC. The gene calls are TRBV3-1 and TRBJ2-1, with 7 nucleotides matching TRBD1. V dropped 4 bases and J dropped 6; count of bases not matched to a gene: 9. The CDR3 is 15 residues long. Germline-derived CDR1 and CDR2 are LGHDT and YNNKEL (reference sequence).

This clonotype appeared many times. The chain employs TRBV27 and TRBJ2-1; D may match TRBD1 or TRBD2 (5 bases each). The CDR3 contains 15 residues. V gave up 3 bases and J gave up 2 bases, with 11 bases separating them. CDR1 and CDR2 from the germline V gene are MNHEY and SMNVEV (reference sequence). The DNA of the CDR3 is TGTGCCAGCAGTTTGGGGGTTATGCCCTACAATGAGCAGTTCTTC. Residues: CASSLGVMPYNEQFF.

Details on this clonotype: A read error is likely here: a far larger clone is one base away. The rearrangement joins TRBV7-2 to TRBJ2-3; TRBD2 agrees at 10 bases. This CDR3 is built from 16 residues. Germline-derived CDR1 and CDR2 are SGHTA and FQGNSA. CDR3 DNA: TGTGCCAGCAGCTTCGCCGGGACTAGCGCGTACAATGAGCAGTCCTTC. Amino acids: CASSFAGTSAYNEQSF.

With regard to this clonotype: Being one base from a much bigger clone, this may be a read error. The chain uses TRBV3-1 and TRBJ2-4; weak D call: TRBD2 (5 bases). The CDR3 has 14 residues. The V and J ends lost 1 base and 8 bases respectively, with 12 bases between them. Germline values: CDR1 LGHDT, CDR2 YNNKEL (reference sequence). The CDR3 loop reads CASSQASSGDIQYF. CDR3 nucleotide sequence: TGTGCCAGCAGCCAAGCTTCGAGCGGTGACATTCAGTACTTC.

Many counts were recorded for this clonotype. CDR3 coding DNA: TGTGCCAGCAGCGACCTTAGGGGGCTTACAAACAATGAGCAGTTCTTC. Amino acid sequence: CASSDLRGLTNNEQFF. The J gene is TRBJ2-1, the V gene TRBV7-2, with 7 bases lining up with TRBD1. Looked up from germline, CDR1 is SGHTA and CDR2 is FQGNSA. CDR3 size: 16 residues. Trimming cost V 5 bases and J 5 bases; bases outside gene matches: 12.

This clonotype was counted only a few times. The chain links TRBV18 to TRBJ2-7; 8 bases fit TRBD2. With V trimmed by 0 bases and J by 5 bases, 9 bases remained unmatched. This CDR3 has 16 residues. Germline V gene data show CDR1 as KGHSH and CDR2 as LQKENI. CDR3 loop: CASSPPSLAGTHEQYF. The CDR3 nucleotides are TGTGCCAGCTCACCACCAAGCCTAGCGGGCACCCACGAGCAGTACTTC.

The sample holds many counts of this clonotype. CDR3 sequence: CASSPGGTGTDTQYF. The CDR3 DNA sequence: TGCGCCAGCAGCCCAGGAGGGACGGGCACAGATACGCAGTATTTT. The chain links TRBV5-1 to TRBJ2-3; D may be TRBD2 (6 bases). Germline lookup yields CDR1 SGHRS and CDR2 YFSETQ. CDR3 size: 15 residues. V lost 4 bases and J lost 1, with 13 bases in between.

There are many counts of this clonotype. The germline gene is not matched at one end of the junction; a read error may be the cause. This chain uses TRBV5-1 with TRBJ2-1; 8 nucleotides line up with TRBD2. The germline CDR1 and CDR2 sequences are SGHRS and YFSETQ. The CDR3 spans 16 residues. In nucleotides, the CDR3 is TGCGCCAGCAGCTTGAGGGCGGGAGGCTCCCACAATGAGCAGTTCTTC. The encoded protein is CASSLRAGGSHNEQFF. Full variable domain (remainder filled in from reference TRBV5-1 and TRBJ2-1): KAGVTQTPRYLIKTRGQQVTLSCSPISGHRSVSWYQQTPGQGLQFLFEYFSETQRNKGNFPGRFSGRQFSNSRSEMNVSTLELGDSALYLCASSLRAGGSHNEQFFGPGTRLTVL.

This clonotype was seen many times. This chain joins TRBV25-1 and TRBJ2-1; TRBD2 matches 10 bases. The CDR3 consists of 17 residues. Germline V gene lookup returns CDR1 MGHDK and CDR2 SYGVNS. V was pared by 4 bases and J by 0 bases, with 6 bases of the junction left unmatched. In nucleotides, the CDR3 is TGTGCCAGCAGTGTACTAGCGGGATCGTCCTCCTACAATGAGCAGTTCTTC. This encodes CASSVLAGSSSYNEQFF.

This clonotype has at least ten counts. The gene calls are TRBV28 and TRBJ1-2; TRBD1 might be the D (6 bases). Between the trimmed V and J ends, which lost 6 bases and 8 bases, there was a span of 10 bases. CDR3 length: 11 amino acids. CDR1 is MDHEN and CDR2 is SYDVKM in the germline V gene. CDR3 residues: CASSNRDGYTF. CDR3 coding DNA: TGTGCCAGCAGCAACAGGGACGGCTACACCTTC.

The V and J genes are TRBV20-1 and TRBJ2-5; TRBD2 aligns across 9 bases. Germline V gives CDR1 DFQATT, CDR2 SNEGSKA (reference sequence). The CDR3 consists of 15 residues. V gave up 6 bases and J gave up 3 bases; unmatched junction bases: 11. The CDR3 region is CSAPRPSGTKETQYF. DNA for the CDR3: TGCAGTGCCCCCCGGCCTAGCGGGACAAAAGAGACCCAGTACTTC.

Ten or more counts support this clonotype. V usage is TRBV12-3 or TRBV12-4 and J usage is TRBJ2-5; 12 bases agree with TRBD2. J was trimmed by 5 bases and V by 4 bases; bases with no gene match: 8. This CDR3 contains 16 residues. Written as DNA, the CDR3 is TGTGCCAGCAGTTCCCGACTAGCGGGAGAAGGGGAGACCCAGTACTTC. Translation gives CASSSRLAGEGETQYF.

At least ten counts were recorded for this clonotype. The V gene is TRBV28, the J gene TRBJ2-1; 7 bases align to TRBD2. This CDR3 region has 16 residues. CDR1 is MDHEN, CDR2 SYDVKM, per germline. V trimming: 2 bases; J trimming: 6 bases; junction bases outside the gene matches: 10. CDR3 loop: CASSLNPSGGRNEQFF. CDR3 sequence (DNA): TGTGCCAGCAGTTTAAACCCTAGCGGAGGCCGCAATGAGCAGTTCTTC.

This clonotype was observed many times. The chain employs TRBV12-3 or TRBV12-4 and TRBJ2-5; D ambiguous. V was clipped by 3 bases and J by 1 base, with 6 bases between them. The CDR3 totals 13 residues. CDR3 in DNA: TGTGCCAGCAGTTTGTTTTCCCAAGAGACCCAGTACTTC. Its protein is CASSLFSQETQYF.

There are many counts of this clonotype. This rearrangement joins TRBV2 to TRBJ2-5, with TRBD2 identical over 7 bases. V was pared by 4 bases and J by 5 bases, with 7 bases of the junction left unmatched. This CDR3 region has 14 residues. Looked up from germline, CDR1 is SNHLY and CDR2 is FYNNEI. This CDR3 reads CASSASGPSETQYF. The CDR3 DNA reads as TGTGCCAGCAGTGCTAGCGGTCCGTCGGAGACCCAGTACTTC.

This clonotype was recorded many times. As DNA, the CDR3 is TGTGCCAGCAGTGAAGCGCACCCGGGGATCGTCGAAAAACTGTTTTTT. This encodes CASSEAHPGIVEKLFF. This rearrangement joins TRBV2 to TRBJ1-4, with D uncertain. The germline CDR1 and CDR2 sequences are SNHLY and FYNNEI. There are 16 residues in the CDR3. Trimming removed 0 bases from V and 8 bases from J, with 16 bases in between.